Included here is one T cell receptor (beta chain) sequence, with context. Its target is not known. The V end lost 8 bases, the J end lost 3 bases, and 19 bases lay between the germline ends. CDR3 size: 15 residues. The germline V gene encodes CDR1 MDHEN and CDR2 SYDVKM. Sequencing used immunoSEQ multiplex PCR; TCRdb keeps in-frame clones, though not all of them. The table includes about 380,000 clones, just over 95% detected once. These data are taken from a study of shared clonotypes between healthy human individuals. General observations from the study: What naive subsets generally showed was a larger estimated richness than memory subsets showed.

Sequencing was carried out using memory CD8+ T cells sorted from blood. The subset denotes: CD45RO+ cells pooled with CCR7-negative TemRA cells. The V gene is TRBV28, the J gene TRBJ1-2, with no clear D. This receptor was taken from a man aged 25-40 years in good health. The CDR3 loop is CASGDTRHLYYGYTF. The CDR3 bases are TGTGCCAGCGGAGATACGCGACACTTGTACTATGGCTACACCTTC.